A selection of T cell receptor beta chains follows, all from one sample in a study of blood T cell repertoires in COVID-19. The repertoire was sequenced with immunoSEQ multiplex PCR; TCRdb's copy has only in-frame clones and lacks some. This sample has a few hundred thousand clones, with about 89% found just once. Sequencing input: peripheral blood. These receptors came from a woman aged 55-75 years with acute or convalescent COVID-19. The CDR3 runs from the conserved cysteine through the conserved F or W. D genes are given only for firm matches. Size values are once, few and many counts, or a class for expanded clones, and some rows have none.

J: TRBJ1-5; D: NA; size: NA; V: TRBV12-3/TRBV12-4; CDR3: CASSLGLNQPQHF; DNA: TGTGCCAGCAGTTTGGGACTCAATCAGCCCCAGCATTTT
J: TRBJ2-1; D: TRBD1; size: few; V: TRBV29-1; CDR3: CSAGTGVSGEQFF; DNA: TGCAGCGCCGGGACAGGGGTTAGTGGTGAGCAGTTCTTC
J: TRBJ2-5; D: TRBD1; size: once; V: TRBV7-3; CDR3: CASSTRQGQTQYF; DNA: TGTGCCAGCAGCACCCGACAGGGTCAGACCCAGTACTTC
J: TRBJ2-7; D: NA; size: NA; V: TRBV5-4; CDR3: CASSLDKGGNYEQYF; DNA: TGTGCCAGCAGCTTGGACAAGGGGGGGAACTACGAGCAGTACTTC
J: TRBJ2-1; D: NA; size: NA; V: TRBV19; CDR3: CASSGSRNEQFF; DNA: TGTGCCAGCTCCGGGTCGAGAAATGAGCAGTTCTTC
J: TRBJ2-6; D: TRBD2; size: NA; V: TRBV4-3; CDR3: CASSQGGGAGANVLTF; DNA: TGCGCCAGCAGCCAAGGGGGAGGGGCGGGGGCCAACGTCCTGACTTTC
J: TRBJ1-2; D: NA; size: NA; V: TRBV3-1/TRBV3-2; CDR3: CASSQVTANYGYTF; DNA: TGTGCCAGCAGCCAAGTCACAGCCAATTATGGCTACACCTTC
J: TRBJ2-1; D: TRBD2; size: NA; V: TRBV7-8; CDR3: CASSLGSGGGYNEQFF; DNA: TGTGCCAGCAGCTTAGGGAGCGGGGGAGGCTACAATGAGCAGTTCTTC
J: TRBJ2-5; D: NA; size: NA; V: TRBV6-2/TRBV6-3; CDR3: CASSYFAGQETQYF; DNA: TGTGCCAGCAGTTACTTTGCGGGACAAGAGACCCAGTACTTC
J: TRBJ2-2; D: NA; size: NA; V: TRBV24-1; CDR3: CATTEAGKAGELFF; DNA: TGTGCCACCACGGAGGCAGGTAAAGCCGGGGAGCTGTTTTTT
J: TRBJ2-1; D: NA; size: once; V: TRBV6-5; CDR3: CASGRLRGEQFF; DNA: TGTGCCAGCGGAAGGCTCCGGGGTGAGCAGTTCTTC
J: TRBJ1-3; D: NA; size: NA; V: TRBV6-6; CDR3: CASSYGPAGNTIYF; DNA: TGTGCCAGCAGTTACGGTCCGGCTGGAAACACCATATATTTT
J: TRBJ1-5; D: NA; size: once; V: TRBV28; CDR3: CASKGQGKSNQPQHF; DNA: TGTGCCAGCAAGGGGCAGGGTAAGAGCAATCAGCCCCAGCATTTT
J: TRBJ2-3; D: NA; size: NA; V: TRBV21-1; CDR3: CASRPTSGGDTDTQYF; DNA: TGTGCCAGCAGGCCGACTAGCGGGGGTGACACAGATACGCAGTATTTT
J: TRBJ2-1; D: TRBD2; size: NA; V: TRBV5-1; CDR3: CASSSGTSEHNEQFF; DNA: TGCGCCAGCAGCTCCGGGACTAGCGAGCACAATGAGCAGTTCTTC
J: TRBJ1-4; D: NA; size: NA; V: TRBV9; CDR3: CASGGAGENANEKLFF; DNA: TGTGCCAGCGGTGGAGCGGGGGAGAATGCTAATGAAAAACTGTTTTTT
J: TRBJ2-7; D: NA; size: NA; V: TRBV5-6; CDR3: CASSLSRAGQEQYF; DNA: TGTGCCAGCAGCTTAAGCAGGGCAGGGCAAGAGCAGTACTTC